The 4 T cell receptor beta chains given below trace back to one sample, sequenced in a study of T cells in Graves' hyperthyroidism and ophthalmopathy. RNA transcripts gave rise to amplified TCR beta CDR3 regions. The TCR CDR3 first-round RT-PCR relied on the HTBI primer set. TCRdb analysed the multiplex PCR reads with MiXCR anew, one entry per CDR3 protein. This sample carries 460,000 or so distinct CDR3 sequences, 14% of them seen once, and the ten largest clones take 15% to 20%. The specimen was blood. The receptors originated from a woman younger than 35 with Graves' hyperthyroidism.

This clonotype showed up many times. The J gene is TRBJ2-3, the V gene TRBV9; no clear D. The length of the CDR3 is 14 residues. Germline lookup yields CDR1 SGDLS and CDR2 YYNGEE. V lost 0 bases and J 2 bases, leaving 7 bases between the germline ends. The CDR3 spells CASSVVSDTDTQYF. The CDR3 DNA sequence: TGTGCCAGCAGCGTAGTCTCAGACACAGATACGCAGTATTTT.

To note about this clonotype: This may arise from a read error, as a much more abundant clone is one base away. The chain links TRBV16 to TRBJ2-7; the D gene is possibly TRBD2 (6 bases). Germline lookup yields CDR1 KGHSY and CDR2 FQNENV. The CDR3 spans 16 residues. CDR3 residues: CASNQSVGGDHYEQYF. Here the CDR3 DNA reads TGTGCCAGCAACCAATCGGTGGGCGGGGACCACTACGAGCAGTACTTC.

There are many counts of this clonotype. The V gene is TRBV11-2, the J gene TRBJ1-1; D is perhaps TRBD1 (5 bases). Germline values: CDR1 SGHAT, CDR2 FQNNGV. With 5 bases removed from V and 4 bases from J, the gap between germline ends came to 14 bases. The CDR3 spans 14 residues. CDR3 sequence (DNA): TGTGCCAGCAGCCCCGTAGGGGCGACCACTGAAGCTTTCTTT. It yields the protein CASSPVGATTEAFF.

The sample holds a few counts of this clonotype. J is TRBJ2-7 and V is TRBV6-5; 10 nucleotides match TRBD2. Germline CDR1 MNHEY, CDR2 SVGAGI. The CDR3 has 15 amino acids. V shed 0 bases, J shed 6 bases, and the junction held 5 bases outside the gene matches. This CDR3 reads CASSYSASGSSEQYF. Written as DNA, the CDR3 is TGTGCCAGCAGTTACTCAGCTAGCGGGAGTTCCGAGCAGTACTTC.